This T cell receptor (beta chain) stems from a study of regulatory T cells in long-lasting Graves disease. Arm-PCR of CDR3 regions and iRepertoire HTBI primers were the basis on which TCR beta libraries were built. TCRdb fed the multiplex PCR reads into MiXCR, producing one record per CDR3 protein. The sample includes some 400,000 distinct CDR3 sequences, just under 15% seen only once; the top ten take 16%. Sample time point: newly diagnosed GD, antithyroid drugs for less than 3 months. The TCR library was made from RNA that had been extracted from PBMCs in TRIzol. Germline V lookup: CDR1 PRHDT, CDR2 FYEKMQ (reference sequence). Trimming stripped 5 bases from V and 8 bases from J, with 13 bases between. This CDR3 region has 14 residues. These data were also reused for a study on T cells in Graves' hyperthyroidism and ophthalmopathy.

This receptor was taken from a woman aged 25 to 39 with Graves disease. Specimen: peripheral blood mononuclear cells (PBMCs), collected at new diagnosis, from a patient treated with antithyroid drugs. V and J are TRBV13 and TRBJ1-6, with D tentatively TRBD1 (6 bases). This CDR3 is CASSAPRGDSPLHF. The CDR3 nucleotides are TGTGCCAGCAGCGCACCTAGGGGGGATTCACCCCTCCACTTT.